This paragraph reports one T cell receptor beta chain. The entry originates in a study of T cells expressing NK-cell markers. Study in general: HCMV seropositivity marked most of the eight sequenced donors; one was seronegative.

Germline V gene lookup returns CDR1 GTSNPN and CDR2 SVGIG (reference sequence). The length of the CDR3 is 15 residues. TCRdb reprocessed the 5' RACE reads and stores each CDR3 protein as one record, lacking DNA. Its listing shows some 440,000 distinct CDR3 sequences. This clonotype originated in a woman in her forties or fifties in good health. The chain carries TRBV30 and TRBJ2-7; checking the TCRdb D call of TRBD1 is not possible without DNA. Sequenced material: blood T cells: a sorted CD56 or NKG2C T cell subset, CD4+ or CD8+ T cells, or bulk PBMC T cells (not recorded which). The CDR3 reads CAWDNPGQGPYEQYF.